Below, 28 T cell receptor beta chains from the same sample are listed, as sequenced in a study of cytomegalovirus exposure and HLA in healthy donors. The PCR used 60 Vbeta and 13 Jbeta primers. Data came from immunoSEQ multiplex PCR; TCRdb stores just in-frame clones and leaves some out. This repertoire shows nearly 200,000 clones, about 89% found once; its top ten account for 1% to 1.5%. The sequencing sample was made of PBMCs. The source is a man younger than 40 in good health and CMV-seronegative.

The sample holds one count of this clone. This CDR3 reads CASSPVLAGTNEQFF. DNA of the CDR3: TGTGCCAGCAGCCCGGTATTAGCGGGAACAAATGAGCAGTTCTTC. The chain is built from TRBV7-9 and TRBJ2-1, with TRBD2 matching 8 bases. Germline CDR1 and CDR2: SEHNR and FQNEAQ (reference sequence). With 5 bases clipped from V and 7 bases from J, the junction kept 10 bases outside the gene matches. CDR3 length: 15 amino acids.

The chain joins TRBV30 to TRBJ2-3; D possibly corresponds to TRBD2 (5 bases). The CDR3 is made up of 13 amino acids. CDR1 is GTSNPN and CDR2 is SVGIG in the germline V gene (reference sequence). This CDR3 is CSWRASSTDTQYF. CDR3 DNA: TGTAGTTGGCGGGCGTCTAGCACAGATACGCAGTATTTT.

The chain is built from TRBV2 and TRBJ1-5, with D possibly being TRBD1 (5 bases). The V end was cut by 6 bases, the J end by 6 bases, with 12 bases between. This CDR3 has 13 residues. CDR1 and CDR2 (germline): SNHLY, FYNNEI. This CDR3 is CASRDTETQPQHF. The DNA of the CDR3 is TGTGCCAGCAGGGACACCGAAACTCAGCCCCAGCATTTT.

The genes are TRBV5-6 and TRBJ2-7; 8 bases agree with TRBD1. This CDR3 region has 15 residues. The germline gives CDR1 SGHDT, CDR2 YYEEEE. V lost 0 bases, J lost 4 bases, and 6 bases stayed unmatched. The CDR3, as DNA: TGTGCCAGCAGCTTGGGACGGACAGGGACATACGAGCAGTACTTC. It translates to CASSLGRTGTYEQYF.

The rearrangement links TRBV4-3 to TRBJ2-3; D is perhaps TRBD2 (6 bases). Germline V gene sequence: CDR1 LGHNA, CDR2 YSLEER. CDR3 length: 14 amino acids. V gave up 3 bases and J gave up 4 bases, with 11 bases separating them. The DNA for the CDR3 is TGCGCCAGCAGCCAGGGGGGATTCGCAGATACGCAGTATTTT. This sequence encodes CASSQGGFADTQYF.

V usage is TRBV30 and J usage is TRBJ2-7; D perhaps matches TRBD2 (6 bases). This CDR3 has 13 residues. V gave up 4 bases and J gave up 4 bases, with 14 bases separating them. Per the germline V gene, CDR1 is GTSNPN and CDR2 is SVGIG (reference sequence). The CDR3 region has the DNA TGTGCCTGGAACGGGGGTGGTCCGTACGAGCAGTACTTC. This gives the protein CAWNGGGPYEQYF.

This clone was recorded only once. CDR3 in DNA: TGTGCCAGCAGTCCCCCGGGACATCCGGAGACCCAGTACTTC. Translation gives CASSPPGHPETQYF. This chain uses TRBV27 with TRBJ2-5; a possible D gene is TRBD1 (6 bases). Deletions cut 5 bases from V and 5 bases from J, with 15 bases between. Germline CDR1 and CDR2: MNHEY and SMNVEV (reference sequence). This CDR3 has 14 residues.

The gene calls are TRBV10-3 and TRBJ2-3; 13 nucleotides match TRBD2. Trimming cost V 2 bases and J 3 bases; bases outside gene matches: 14. The CDR3 spans 20 residues. Germline V lookup: CDR1 ENHRY, CDR2 SYGVKD. CDR3: CAISEGGLAGSLRGTDTQYF. Here the CDR3 DNA reads TGTGCCATCAGTGAGGGGGGACTAGCGGGATCCCTGAGGGGGACAGATACGCAGTATTTT.

The rearrangement joins TRBV11-2 to TRBJ2-7; D unclear. The V gene lost 5 bases and the J gene lost 0 bases, with 14 bases spanning the gap. From germline, CDR1 is SGHAT and CDR2 FQNNGV. The CDR3 spans 15 residues. The CDR3 spells CASSTTEHISYEQYF. The CDR3 DNA reads TGTGCCAGCAGCACCACAGAACATATCTCCTACGAGCAGTACTTC.

The rearrangement uses TRBV28 and TRBJ2-1; D is unclear. This CDR3 is built from 14 residues. The ends were cut back, 5 bases at V and 7 bases at J, with 15 bases in the middle. Germline V gene lookup returns CDR1 MDHEN and CDR2 SYDVKM. The CDR3 sequence is CASSLSPRENEQFF. For the CDR3, the DNA is TGTGCCAGCAGTCTGTCCCCGCGTGAAAATGAGCAGTTCTTC.

The chain carries TRBV7-9 and TRBJ2-1, with 9 bases that match TRBD2. The trim removed 6 bases at V and 1 base at J, leaving 10 bases unmatched. The V gene's germline CDR1 is SEHNR and CDR2 FQNEAQ (reference sequence). The CDR3 is 17 residues long. The CDR3 spells CASRGTSFLRSYNEQFF. The CDR3 bases are TGTGCCAGCAGGGGGACTAGCTTCCTTCGGTCCTACAATGAGCAGTTCTTC.

The rearrangement uses TRBV10-3 and TRBJ2-7, with TRBD2 identical over 8 bases. From germline, CDR1 is ENHRY and CDR2 SYGVKD. The junction had 6 bases not matched to a gene; V was cut back by 8 bases and J by 0 bases. This CDR3 has 14 amino acids. The CDR3: CAIQAGGGSYEQYF. The DNA of the CDR3 is TGTGCCATCCAGGCGGGGGGCGGCTCCTACGAGCAGTACTTC.

The chain recombines TRBV14 with TRBJ1-1; D remains unclear. The CDR3 contains 15 residues. CDR1 and CDR2 (germline): SGHDN, FVKESK. V dropped 1 base and J dropped 2 bases, with 11 bases sitting between them. CDR3 bases: TGTGCCAGCAGCCAAGGGTCCGGGTATAACACTGAAGCTTTCTTT. Its protein is CASSQGSGYNTEAFF.

The chain recombines TRBV6-1 with TRBJ1-3; D call uncertain. Germline assignment: CDR1 MNHNS and CDR2 SASEGT. V was pared by 3 bases and J by 4 bases, with 7 bases between. This CDR3 is built from 13 residues. The DNA of the CDR3 is TGTGCCAGCAGTGAGCTCGGGGGAAACACCATATATTTT. Its translation: CASSELGGNTIYF.

V gene TRBV5-4 combines with J gene TRBJ2-5; TRBD1 is a possible D gene (5 bases). Trimming took off 1 base at V and 2 bases at J, with 9 bases between the two ends. This CDR3 contains 14 residues. Germline CDR1 SGHNT, CDR2 YYREEE (reference sequence). CDR3 sequence: CASSLRGAQETQYF. DNA for the CDR3: TGTGCCAGCAGCTTGAGGGGCGCACAAGAGACCCAGTACTTC.

The rearrangement uses TRBV6-1 and TRBJ2-7; D perhaps matches TRBD1 (6 bases). In germline, CDR1 is MNHNS, CDR2 SASEGT. Trimming stripped 7 bases from V and 1 base from J, with 17 bases between. This CDR3 has 15 residues. CDR3 region: CASKGVTGGSYEQYF. The CDR3 DNA reads TGTGCCAGCAAGGGGGTTACAGGTGGTTCCTACGAGCAGTACTTC.

Only a few counts were recorded for this clone. The rearrangement joins TRBV28 to TRBJ1-1; TRBD1 matches at 7 bases. From germline, CDR1 is MDHEN and CDR2 SYDVKM. The CDR3 covers 15 residues. V was pared by 5 bases and J by 4 bases, with 10 bases of the junction left unmatched. CDR3 in DNA: TGTGCCAGCAGTCAGGCTACAGGGGTGGGCACTGAAGCTTTCTTT. Its translation: CASSQATGVGTEAFF.

The genes are TRBV19 and TRBJ1-5, with 7 bases fitting TRBD1. The V gene's germline CDR1 is LNHDA and CDR2 SQIVND (reference sequence). The CDR3 has 13 residues. Losses at the gene ends were 8 bases for V and 3 bases for J; bases not matched to a gene: 4. This CDR3 is CASGDSPNQPQHF. CDR3 DNA sequence: TGTGCCAGTGGGGACAGTCCCAATCAGCCCCAGCATTTT. Based on the CDR3 plus reference TRBV19 and TRBJ1-5, the full variable domain is DGGITQSPKYLFRKEGQNVTLSCEQNLNHDAMYWYRQDPGQGLRLIYYSQIVNDFQKGDIAEGYSVSREKKESFPLTVTSAQKNPTAFYLCASGDSPNQPQHFGDGTRLSIL.

This clone was counted between two and nine times. The genes are TRBV27 and TRBJ1-2, with D possibly TRBD1 on 6 matching bases. Trimming cost V 8 bases and J 6 bases, with 16 bases left between them. Germline-derived CDR1 and CDR2 are MNHEY and SMNVEV (reference sequence). There are 13 residues in the CDR3. As DNA, the CDR3 is TGTGCCAGCTCTGCCGGGACAAAAAATGGCTACACCTTC. Translating it yields CASSAGTKNGYTF.

The rearrangement joins TRBV4-2 to TRBJ2-3; D may be TRBD1 (8 bases). The CDR3 extends over 18 amino acids. From germline, CDR1 is LGHNA and CDR2 YNFKEQ. Deletions cut 2 bases from V and 0 bases from J, with 18 bases between. The CDR3 DNA is TGTGCCAGCAGCCAATTACAGGGGGGGGGCCCTAGCACAGATACGCAGTATTTT. It translates to CASSQLQGGGPSTDTQYF.

The chain is built from TRBV6-1 and TRBJ2-3, with a weak D call TRBD2 (5 bases). V shed 7 bases and J shed 0 bases, with 5 bases lying between them. The CDR3 has 12 amino acids. The germline V gene has CDR1 MNHNS and CDR2 SASEGT. The CDR3 loop is CASTGSTDTQYF. The CDR3 coding sequence is TGTGCCAGCACGGGGAGCACAGATACGCAGTATTTT.

CDR3 protein: CASPPGGSPPNEQFF. CDR3 in DNA: TGTGCCAGCCCCCCCGGCGGGAGCCCCCCCAATGAGCAGTTCTTC. V gene TRBV28 combines with J gene TRBJ2-1, with TRBD2 identical over 7 bases. The CDR3 consists of 15 residues. The V gene end was trimmed by 8 bases and the J gene end by 6 bases; junction bases not matched to a gene: 13. In germline, CDR1 is MDHEN, CDR2 SYDVKM.

This rearrangement joins TRBV6-5 to TRBJ1-4; the match to TRBD1 covers 9 bases. Germline V lookup: CDR1 MNHEY, CDR2 SVGAGI. The V segment lost 4 bases and the J segment 8 bases; nucleotides outside the gene matches: 5. CDR3 size: 14 residues. CDR3 in amino acids: CASSLTGGGEKLFF. CDR3 sequence (DNA): TGTGCCAGCAGTTTGACAGGGGGTGGAGAAAAACTGTTTTTT.

The rearrangement uses TRBV10-3 and TRBJ2-2; possible D gene TRBD1, 6 bases. V dropped 5 bases and J dropped 7 bases, with 20 bases sitting between them. The CDR3 extends over 16 amino acids. Germline loops: CDR1 ENHRY, CDR2 SYGVKD. For the CDR3, the DNA is TGTGCCATCAGTCCCCAAAGGGCAGGGGATCACGGGGAGCTGTTTTTT. This gives the protein CAISPQRAGDHGELFF.

V is TRBV5-8 and J is TRBJ2-5, with D perhaps matching TRBD2 (6 bases). Germline CDR1 reads SGHTS; CDR2 reads YDEGEE. V was clipped by 5 bases and J by 1 base, with 15 bases between them. The CDR3 consists of 15 residues. The CDR3, as DNA: TGTGCCAGCAGGGCCTGGGCGGGGTCCCAAGAGACCCAGTACTTC. Protein product: CASRAWAGSQETQYF.

The sample holds one count of this clone. This chain links TRBV5-1 with TRBJ1-5, with no clear D. Germline V gives CDR1 SGHRS, CDR2 YFSETQ. Between the trimmed V and J ends, which lost 4 bases and 3 bases, there was a span of 8 bases. This CDR3 is 13 amino acids long. The CDR3 nucleotides are TGCGCCAGCAGCCCTATCCCCAATCAGCCCCAGCATTTT. Translated, it gives CASSPIPNQPQHF.

The chain joins TRBV18 to TRBJ1-5, with 9 bases identical to TRBD1. Germline loops: CDR1 KGHSH, CDR2 LQKENI. After removal of 6 bases from V and 3 bases from J, the junction contained 3 bases not matched to a gene. The CDR3 is 14 residues long. As DNA, the CDR3 is TGTGCCAGCTCTAGGACAGGGGTCAATCAGCCCCAGCATTTT. Translation gives CASSRTGVNQPQHF.

Regarding this clone: The junction does not match germline at one end; this may be a read error. This sequence joins TRBV7-6 and TRBJ2-5; 9 nucleotides align to TRBD1. The DNA end is a closer match to TRBJ2-7, so the J assignment may be wrong. The V gene's germline CDR1 is SGHVS and CDR2 FNYEAQ. The CDR3 spans 16 residues. The chain's CDR3 is CVSSLGGTGYTYEQYF. The CDR3 DNA reads TGTGTCAGCAGCTTAGGAGGGACAGGGTACACCTACGAGCAGTACTTC.